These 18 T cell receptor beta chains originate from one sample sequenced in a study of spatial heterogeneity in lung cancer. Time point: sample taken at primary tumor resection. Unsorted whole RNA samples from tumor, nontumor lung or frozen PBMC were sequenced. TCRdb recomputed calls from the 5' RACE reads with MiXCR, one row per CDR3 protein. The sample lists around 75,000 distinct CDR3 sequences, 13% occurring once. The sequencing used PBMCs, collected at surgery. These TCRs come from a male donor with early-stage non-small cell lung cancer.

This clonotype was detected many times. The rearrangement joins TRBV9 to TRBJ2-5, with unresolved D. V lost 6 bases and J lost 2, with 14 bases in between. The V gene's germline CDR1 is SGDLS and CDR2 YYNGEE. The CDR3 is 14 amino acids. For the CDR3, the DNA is TGTGCCAGCAACGACCCGGACGCTCAAGAGACCCAGTACTTC. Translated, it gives CASNDPDAQETQYF.

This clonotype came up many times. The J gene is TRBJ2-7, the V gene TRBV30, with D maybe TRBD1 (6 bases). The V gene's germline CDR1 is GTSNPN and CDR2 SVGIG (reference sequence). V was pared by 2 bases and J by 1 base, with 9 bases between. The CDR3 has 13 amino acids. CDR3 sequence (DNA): TGTGCCTGGAGTATGGACAGTTCCTACGAGCAGTACTTC. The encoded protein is CAWSMDSSYEQYF.

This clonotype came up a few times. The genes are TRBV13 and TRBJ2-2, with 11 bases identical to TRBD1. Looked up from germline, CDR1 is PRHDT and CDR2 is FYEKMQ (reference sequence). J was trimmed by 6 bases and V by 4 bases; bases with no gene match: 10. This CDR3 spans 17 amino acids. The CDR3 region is CASSSVKGQGAAGELFF. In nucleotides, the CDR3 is TGTGCCAGCAGCTCCGTCAAAGGACAGGGGGCAGCCGGGGAGCTGTTTTTT.

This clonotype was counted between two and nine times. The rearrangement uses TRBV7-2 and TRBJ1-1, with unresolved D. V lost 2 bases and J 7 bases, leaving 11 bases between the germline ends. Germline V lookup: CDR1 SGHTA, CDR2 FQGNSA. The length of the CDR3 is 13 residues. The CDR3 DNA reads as TGTGCCAGCAGCTTAAGAGGGCTGGATGAAGCTTTCTTT. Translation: CASSLRGLDEAFF.

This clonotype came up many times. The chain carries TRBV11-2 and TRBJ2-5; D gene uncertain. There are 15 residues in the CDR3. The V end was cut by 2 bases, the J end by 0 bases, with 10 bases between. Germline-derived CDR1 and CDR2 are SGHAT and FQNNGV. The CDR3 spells CASSLLLRNQETQYF. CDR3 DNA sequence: TGTGCCAGCAGCTTACTATTGCGGAACCAAGAGACCCAGTACTTC.

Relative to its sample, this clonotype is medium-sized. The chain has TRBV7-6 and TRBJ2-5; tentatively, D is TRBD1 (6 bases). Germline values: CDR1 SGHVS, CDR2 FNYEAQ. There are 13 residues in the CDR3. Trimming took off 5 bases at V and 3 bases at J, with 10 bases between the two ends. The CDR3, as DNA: TGTGCCAGCAGCCCAGGACAGAAAGAGACCCAGTACTTC. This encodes CASSPGQKETQYF.

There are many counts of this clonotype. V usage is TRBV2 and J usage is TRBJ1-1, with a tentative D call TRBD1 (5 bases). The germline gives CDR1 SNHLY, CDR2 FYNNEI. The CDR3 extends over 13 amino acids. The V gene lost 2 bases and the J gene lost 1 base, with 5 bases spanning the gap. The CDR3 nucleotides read TGTGCCAGCAGTGAACAGGGGAACACTGAAGCTTTCTTT. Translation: CASSEQGNTEAFF.

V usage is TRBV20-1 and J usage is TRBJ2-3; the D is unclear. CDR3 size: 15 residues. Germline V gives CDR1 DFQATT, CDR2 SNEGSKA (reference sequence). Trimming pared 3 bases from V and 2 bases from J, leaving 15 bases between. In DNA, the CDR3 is TGCAGTGCTAGGCGATACGTAGGTACCACAGATACGCAGTATTTT. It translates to CSARRYVGTTDTQYF.

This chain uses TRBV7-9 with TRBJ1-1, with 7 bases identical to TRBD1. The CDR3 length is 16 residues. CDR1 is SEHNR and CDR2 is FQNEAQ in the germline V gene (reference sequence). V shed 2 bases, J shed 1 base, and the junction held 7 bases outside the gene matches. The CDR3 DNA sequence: TGTGCCAGCAGCTTATACAGGGGATTTAAGAACACTGAAGCTTTCTTT. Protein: CASSLYRGFKNTEAFF.

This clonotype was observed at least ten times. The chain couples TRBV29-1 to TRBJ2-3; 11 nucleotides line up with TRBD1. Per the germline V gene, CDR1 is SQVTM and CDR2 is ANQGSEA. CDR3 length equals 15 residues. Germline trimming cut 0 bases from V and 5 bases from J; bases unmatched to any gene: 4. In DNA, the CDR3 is TGCAGCGTTGAAGATCAGGGGACAGGGGGAGATACGCAGTATTTT. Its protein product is CSVEDQGTGGDTQYF.

Written as DNA, the CDR3 is TGTGCCACCAGTGGGCCGGAGCCCTTGAATGGCCAAGAGACCCAGTACTTC. Its protein is CATSGPEPLNGQETQYF. The chain has TRBV24-1 and TRBJ2-5; D gene unclear. CDR1 and CDR2 (germline): KGHDR, SFDVKD. The CDR3 has 17 amino acids. V was trimmed by 5 bases and J by 1 base, leaving 19 bases between them.

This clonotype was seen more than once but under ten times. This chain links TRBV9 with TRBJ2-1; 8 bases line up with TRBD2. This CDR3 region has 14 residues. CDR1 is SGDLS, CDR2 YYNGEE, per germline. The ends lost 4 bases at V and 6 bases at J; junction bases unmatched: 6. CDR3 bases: TGTGCCAGCAGCCCCGGCGGACTAGCCAATGAGCAGTTCTTC. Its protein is CASSPGGLANEQFF.

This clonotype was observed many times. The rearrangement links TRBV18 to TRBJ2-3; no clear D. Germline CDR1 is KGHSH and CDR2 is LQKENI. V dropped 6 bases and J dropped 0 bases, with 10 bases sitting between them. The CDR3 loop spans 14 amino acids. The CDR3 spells CASSPRTSTDTQYF. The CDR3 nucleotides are TGTGCCAGCTCTCCTCGAACTAGCACAGATACGCAGTATTTT.

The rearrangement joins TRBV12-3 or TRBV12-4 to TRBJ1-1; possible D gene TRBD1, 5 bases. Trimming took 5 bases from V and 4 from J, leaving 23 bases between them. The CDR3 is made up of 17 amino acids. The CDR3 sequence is CASSRGVVQGDRTEAFF. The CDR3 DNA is TGTGCCAGCAGTCGGGGTGTGGTTCAGGGTGATCGCACTGAAGCTTTCTTT.

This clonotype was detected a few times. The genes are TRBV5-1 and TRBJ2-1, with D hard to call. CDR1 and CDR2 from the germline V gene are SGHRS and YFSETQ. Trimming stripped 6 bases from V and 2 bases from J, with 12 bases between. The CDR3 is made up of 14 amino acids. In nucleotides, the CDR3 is TGCGCCAGCAACGAAGCCAACACCTACAATGAGCAGTTCTTC. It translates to CASNEANTYNEQFF.

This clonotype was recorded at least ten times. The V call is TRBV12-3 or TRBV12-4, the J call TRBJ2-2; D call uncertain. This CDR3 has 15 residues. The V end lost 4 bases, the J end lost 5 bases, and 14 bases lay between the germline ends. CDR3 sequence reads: CASSSETSRTGELFF. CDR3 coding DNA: TGTGCCAGCAGTTCAGAGACATCAAGGACCGGGGAGCTGTTTTTT.

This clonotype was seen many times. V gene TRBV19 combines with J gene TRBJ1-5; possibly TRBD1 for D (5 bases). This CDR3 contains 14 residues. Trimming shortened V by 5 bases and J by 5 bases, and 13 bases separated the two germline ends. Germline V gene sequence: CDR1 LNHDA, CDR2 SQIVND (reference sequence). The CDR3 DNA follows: TGTGCCAGTAGTGGCCTGGGGACGGATCAGCCCCAGCATTTT. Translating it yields CASSGLGTDQPQHF.

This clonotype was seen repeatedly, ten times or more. CDR3 DNA sequence: TGTGCCAGCAGTTACGGGACTACAAATGAGCAGTTCTTC. Translation: CASSYGTTNEQFF. The chain carries TRBV6-5 and TRBJ2-1, with 7 bases that match TRBD2. The CDR3 is made up of 13 amino acids. Trimming at V came to 2 bases and at J to 7 bases, leaving 2 bases not matched to a gene. Germline CDR1 and CDR2: MNHEY and SVGAGI.